Here is one T cell receptor (beta chain) with its context. Its cognate antigen is unknown. These data come from a study of OX40 agonist ivuxolimab in advanced cancers. Profiling relied on immunoSEQ multiplex PCR, and the TCRdb table lists in-frame clones only, not all of them. The data contain roughly 48,000 clones, approximately 90% of them singletons. Collection of blood occurred at baseline, at cycle 4 day 1, and at cycle 7 day 1. Points from the study as a whole: There were, on average, more expanded clones in CD8+ T cells than in CD4+.

V shed 5 bases and J shed 9 bases, with 23 bases lying between them. Germline V gene lookup returns CDR1 SGHVS and CDR2 FQNEAQ. There are 16 residues in the CDR3. The V call is TRBV7-8, the J call TRBJ2-1, with D perhaps assigned TRBD1 or TRBD2 (5 bases each). The source of this sequence is an adult with an advanced solid tumor such as melanoma, head and neck, liver or kidney cancer. The sequencing here drew on CD4+ or CD8+ T cells sorted from blood, taken in a trial of the OX40 agonist ivuxolimab. CDR3 in amino acids: CASSLGVGVVAGEQFF. DNA of the CDR3: TGTGCCAGCAGCCTGGGAGTGGGGGTGGTAGCCGGTGAGCAGTTCTTC.